This T cell receptor beta chain was sequenced during a study of cytomegalovirus exposure and HLA in healthy donors. The CDR3 is 17 residues long. CDR1 and CDR2 (germline): SGDLS, YYNGEE. V was cut by 3 bases and J by 2 bases, with 18 bases left in between. With 60 Vbeta and 13 Jbeta primers, the PCR was carried out. The method was immunoSEQ multiplex PCR; TCRdb's version includes in-frame clones alone and lacks a portion of them. This table has 60,000 or so clones, 55% to 85% appearing once. The sample consisted of PBMCs. The chain carries TRBV9 and TRBJ2-1; tentative D call: TRBD2 (7 bases). The receptor comes from a man aged 40-49 years in good health and CMV-seropositive. The CDR3 coding sequence is TGTGCCAGCAGCGCTAGGGGGGGAGCGGGGCCCTACAATGAGCAGTTCTTC. It specifies CASSARGGAGPYNEQFF.